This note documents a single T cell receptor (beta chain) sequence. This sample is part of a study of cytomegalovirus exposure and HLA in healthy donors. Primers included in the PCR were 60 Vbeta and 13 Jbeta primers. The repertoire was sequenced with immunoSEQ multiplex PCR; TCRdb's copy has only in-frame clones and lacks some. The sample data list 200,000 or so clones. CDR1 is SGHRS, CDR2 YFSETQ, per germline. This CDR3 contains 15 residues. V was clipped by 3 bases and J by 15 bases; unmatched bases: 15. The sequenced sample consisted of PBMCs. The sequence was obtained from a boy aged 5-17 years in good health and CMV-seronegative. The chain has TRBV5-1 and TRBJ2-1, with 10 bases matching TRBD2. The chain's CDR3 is CASSSGTSAGVGRFF. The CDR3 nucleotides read TGCGCCAGCAGCTCCGGGACTAGCGCGGGTGTTGGTCGGTTCTTC. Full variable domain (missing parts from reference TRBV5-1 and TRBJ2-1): KAGVTQTPRYLIKTRGQQVTLSCSPISGHRSVSWYQQTPGQGLQFLFEYFSETQRNKGNFPGRFSGRQFSNSRSEMNVSTLELGDSALYLCASSSGTSAGVGRFFGPGTRLTVL.